These 3 T cell receptor beta chains came from one sample sequenced in a study of blood T cell repertoires in COVID-19. The data were produced by immunoSEQ multiplex PCR, yet TCRdb's version contains in-frame clones alone and is incomplete. Found here are 350,000 to 450,000 clones, more than 80% of them singletons; the top ten hold roughly 1.1%. The sequencing sample was made of PBMCs or T cells enriched from blood (not recorded which). These receptors were obtained from a man aged 25 to 40 who had recovered from COVID-19.

This chain connects TRBV5-1 to TRBJ1-2, with 7 nucleotides matching TRBD1. The ends lost 1 base at V and 6 bases at J; junction bases unmatched: 12. CDR3 length: 16 amino acids. Germline V lookup: CDR1 SGHRS, CDR2 YFSETQ. Here the CDR3 reads CASSLRTPGQPHGYTF. CDR3 in DNA: TGCGCCAGCAGCTTGCGGACGCCGGGACAGCCGCATGGCTACACCTTC.

CDR3 DNA sequence: TGTGCCACCAGCCCCTATGTCCGGGGGGACGAGCAGTACTTC. It is translated as CATSPYVRGDEQYF. V and J are TRBV15 and TRBJ2-7, with 7 bases identical to TRBD2. CDR3 length: 14 residues. Germline V CDR1 and CDR2: LNHNV, YYDKDF (reference sequence). J gave up 5 bases and V 5 bases, and 9 bases lay outside the gene matches.

This chain links TRBV30 with TRBJ1-1; maybe TRBD1 (6 bases). CDR1 and CDR2 (germline): GTSNPN, SVGIG (reference sequence). V lost 0 bases, J lost 3 bases, and 14 bases lay in between. The CDR3 is 15 amino acids. The CDR3: CAWSVSGGAYTEAFF. The CDR3, as DNA: TGTGCCTGGAGTGTATCGGGGGGCGCGTACACTGAAGCTTTCTTT.